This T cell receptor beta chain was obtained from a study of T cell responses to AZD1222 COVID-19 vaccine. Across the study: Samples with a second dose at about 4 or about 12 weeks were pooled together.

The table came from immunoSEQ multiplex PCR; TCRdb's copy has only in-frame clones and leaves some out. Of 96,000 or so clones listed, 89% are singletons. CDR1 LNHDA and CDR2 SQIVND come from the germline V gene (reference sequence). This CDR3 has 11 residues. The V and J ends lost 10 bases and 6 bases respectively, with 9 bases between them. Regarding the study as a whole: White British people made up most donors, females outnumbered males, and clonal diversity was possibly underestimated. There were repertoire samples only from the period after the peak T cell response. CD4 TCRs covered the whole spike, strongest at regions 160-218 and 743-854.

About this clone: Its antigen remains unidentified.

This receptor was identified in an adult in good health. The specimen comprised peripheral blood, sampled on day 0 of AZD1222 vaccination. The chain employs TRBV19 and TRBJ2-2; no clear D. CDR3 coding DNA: TGTGCCACTCGAATTCCCGGGGAGCTGTTTTTT. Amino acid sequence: CATRIPGELFF.